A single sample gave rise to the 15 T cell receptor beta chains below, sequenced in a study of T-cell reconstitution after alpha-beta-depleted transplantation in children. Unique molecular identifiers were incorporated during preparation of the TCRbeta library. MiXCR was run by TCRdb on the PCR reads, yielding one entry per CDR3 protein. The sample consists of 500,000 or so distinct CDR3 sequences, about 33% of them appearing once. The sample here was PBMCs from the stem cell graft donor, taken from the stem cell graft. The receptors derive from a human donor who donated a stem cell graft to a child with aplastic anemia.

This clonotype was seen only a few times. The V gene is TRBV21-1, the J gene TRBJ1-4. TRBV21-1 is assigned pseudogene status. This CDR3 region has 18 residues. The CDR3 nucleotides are TGTGCCAGCAGCACCGACCGGAGGGGACTTGCAACTAATGAAAAACTGTTTTTT. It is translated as CASSTDRRGLATNEKLFF.

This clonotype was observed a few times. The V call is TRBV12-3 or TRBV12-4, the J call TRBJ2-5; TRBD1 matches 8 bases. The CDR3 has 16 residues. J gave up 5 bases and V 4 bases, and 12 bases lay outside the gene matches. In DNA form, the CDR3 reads TGTGCCAGCAGTTACGGGACAGGTGACTTGGGGGAGACCCAGTACTTC. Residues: CASSYGTGDLGETQYF.

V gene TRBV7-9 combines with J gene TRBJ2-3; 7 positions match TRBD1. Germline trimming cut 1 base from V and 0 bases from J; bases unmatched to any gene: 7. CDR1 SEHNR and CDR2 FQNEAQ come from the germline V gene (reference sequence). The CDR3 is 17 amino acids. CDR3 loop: CASSLGGGRGSTDTQYF. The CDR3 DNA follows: TGTGCCAGCAGCTTAGGAGGGGGCAGGGGCAGCACAGATACGCAGTATTTT.

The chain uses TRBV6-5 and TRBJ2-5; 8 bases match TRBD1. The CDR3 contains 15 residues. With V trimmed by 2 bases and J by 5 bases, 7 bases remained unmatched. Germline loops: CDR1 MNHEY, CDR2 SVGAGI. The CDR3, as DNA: TGTGCCAGCAGTTACGCGACAGGGGTGGTGGAGACCCAGTACTTC. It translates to CASSYATGVVETQYF.

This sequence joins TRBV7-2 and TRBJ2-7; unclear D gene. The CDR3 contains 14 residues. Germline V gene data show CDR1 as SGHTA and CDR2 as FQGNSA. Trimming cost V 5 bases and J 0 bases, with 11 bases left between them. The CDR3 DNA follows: TGTGCCAGCAGCCCAGAAGACACCTCCTACGAGCAGTACGTC. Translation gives CASSPEDTSYEQYV.

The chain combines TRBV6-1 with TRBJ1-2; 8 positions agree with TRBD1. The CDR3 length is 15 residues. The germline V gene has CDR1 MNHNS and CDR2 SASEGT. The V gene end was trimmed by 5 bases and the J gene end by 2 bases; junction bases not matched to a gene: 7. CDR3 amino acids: CASSRTGGANYGYTF. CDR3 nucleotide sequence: TGTGCCAGCAGTCGAACAGGGGGAGCGAACTATGGCTACACCTTC.

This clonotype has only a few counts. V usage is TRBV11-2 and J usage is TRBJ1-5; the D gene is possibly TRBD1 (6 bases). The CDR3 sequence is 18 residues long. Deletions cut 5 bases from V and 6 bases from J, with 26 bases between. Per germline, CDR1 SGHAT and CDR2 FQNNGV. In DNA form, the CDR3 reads TGTGCCAGCAGCAAGGACGGGCGAAACAGGGCCCCACCTCAGCCCCAGCATTTT. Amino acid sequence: CASSKDGRNRAPPQPQHF.

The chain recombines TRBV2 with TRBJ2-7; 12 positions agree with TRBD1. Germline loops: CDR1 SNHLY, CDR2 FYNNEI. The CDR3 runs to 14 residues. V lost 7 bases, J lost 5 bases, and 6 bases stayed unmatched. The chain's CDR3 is CASTPGTGGDEQYF. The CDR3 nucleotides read TGTGCCAGCACTCCCGGGACAGGGGGCGACGAGCAGTACTTC.

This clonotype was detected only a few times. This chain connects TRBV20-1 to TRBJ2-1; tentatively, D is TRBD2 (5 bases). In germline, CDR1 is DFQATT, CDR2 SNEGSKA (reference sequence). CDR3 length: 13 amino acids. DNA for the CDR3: TGCAGCGCTTTCTCGGGGAACGACAATGAGCAGTTCTTC. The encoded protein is CSAFSGNDNEQFF.

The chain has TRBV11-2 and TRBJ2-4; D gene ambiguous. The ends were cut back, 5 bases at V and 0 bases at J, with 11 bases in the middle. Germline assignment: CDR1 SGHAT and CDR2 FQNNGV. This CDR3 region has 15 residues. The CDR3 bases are TGTGCCAGCAGCCCAGTCGGTTTAGCCAAAAACATTCAGTACTTC. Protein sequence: CASSPVGLAKNIQYF.

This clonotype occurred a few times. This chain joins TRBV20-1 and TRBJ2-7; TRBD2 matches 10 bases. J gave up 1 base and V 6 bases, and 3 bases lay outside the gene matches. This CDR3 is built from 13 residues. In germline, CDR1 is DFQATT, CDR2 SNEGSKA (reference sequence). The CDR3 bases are TGCAGTGCGGGGACTAGCGAATCCTACGAGCAGTACGTC. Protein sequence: CSAGTSESYEQYV.

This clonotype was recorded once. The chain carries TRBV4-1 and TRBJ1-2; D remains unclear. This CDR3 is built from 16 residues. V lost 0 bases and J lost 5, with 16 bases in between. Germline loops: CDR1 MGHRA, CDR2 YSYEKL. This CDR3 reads CASSQDYREGGYGYTF. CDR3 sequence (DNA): TGCGCCAGCAGCCAAGATTACCGGGAGGGTGGGTATGGCTACACCTTC.

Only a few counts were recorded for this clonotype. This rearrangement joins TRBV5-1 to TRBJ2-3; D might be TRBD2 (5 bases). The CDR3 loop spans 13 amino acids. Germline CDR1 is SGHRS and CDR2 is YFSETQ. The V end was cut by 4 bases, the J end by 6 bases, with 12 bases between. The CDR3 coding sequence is TGCGCCAGCAGCCCCAGGCGCGGGGATACGCAGTATTTT. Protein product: CASSPRRGDTQYF.

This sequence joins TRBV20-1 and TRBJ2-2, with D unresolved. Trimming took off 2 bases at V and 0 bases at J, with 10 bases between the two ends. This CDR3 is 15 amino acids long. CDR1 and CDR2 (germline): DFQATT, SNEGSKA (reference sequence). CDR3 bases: TGCAGTGCTAGATCCCTGACGGCGAACACCGGGGAGCTGTTTTTT. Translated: CSARSLTANTGELFF.

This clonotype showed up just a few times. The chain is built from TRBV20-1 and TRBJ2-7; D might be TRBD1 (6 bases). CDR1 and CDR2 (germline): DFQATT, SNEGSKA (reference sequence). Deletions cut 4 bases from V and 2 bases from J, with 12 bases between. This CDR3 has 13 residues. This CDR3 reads CSATWTDPYEQYV. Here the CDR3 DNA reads TGCAGTGCTACTTGGACAGACCCCTACGAGCAGTACGTC.